This T cell receptor (beta chain) was sequenced during a study of cytomegalovirus exposure and HLA in healthy donors. The wider study: Early released data comprised 80 million to 90 million unique TCRs from HLA-typed donors. Assignment to the Caucasian-associated ancestry cluster applied to around four fifths of the 350 to 500 genotyped donors.

PCR employed 60 Vbeta and 13 Jbeta primers. Only in-frame clones appear in the TCRdb table, and some are missing; sequencing was by immunoSEQ multiplex PCR. Here the sample spans around 140,000 clones, roughly 73% being singletons. Source material: PBMCs. The source is a female donor in good health and CMV-seronegative.

CDR3 DNA sequence: TGTGCCAGTAATCGTCTGGGACAGAACACTGAAGCTTTCTTT. It yields the protein CASNRLGQNTEAFF. This chain connects TRBV19 to TRBJ1-1, with TRBD1 as a possible D gene (6 bases). Trimming pared 7 bases from V and 1 base from J, leaving 13 bases between. The CDR3 runs to 14 residues. Germline loops: CDR1 LNHDA, CDR2 SQIVND (reference sequence).